One TCR beta chain is described in this entry. Its cognate antigen is unknown. Anyone with autoimmune disease history or systemic immunosuppression was excluded. Sampling of blood occurred at baseline, cycle 4 day 1, and cycle 7 day 1. This sample stems from a study of OX40 agonist ivuxolimab in advanced cancers. Notes on the study in general: CD4+ and CD8+ blood T cells expanded clonally by week 6 at 0.1 to 3.0 mg/kg.

Germline trimming cut 8 bases from V and 1 base from J; bases unmatched to any gene: 2. The CDR3 spans 13 residues. In germline, CDR1 is SNHLY, CDR2 FYNNEI. TCRdb's table, derived via immunoSEQ multiplex PCR, lists solely in-frame clones and lacks some. This table has 77,000 or so clones, 85% to 90% appearing once. This TCR was sampled from an adult with an advanced solid tumor such as melanoma, head and neck, liver or kidney cancer. V is TRBV2 and J is TRBJ2-3; 8 bases align to TRBD2. This specimen was CD4+ or CD8+ T cells sorted from blood, taken in a trial of the OX40 agonist ivuxolimab. CDR3: CASQAGGTDTQYF. CDR3 sequence (DNA): TGTGCCAGCCAAGCGGGGGGCACAGATACGCAGTATTTT.